The sequence of this T cell receptor beta chain was determined in a study of OX40 agonist ivuxolimab in advanced cancers. V lost 4 bases and J lost 9, with 10 bases in between. In germline, CDR1 is SGHAT, CDR2 FQNNGV. The CDR3 is made up of 11 amino acids. TCRdb keeps only in-frame clones here, not all; method: immunoSEQ multiplex PCR. Found here are over 55,000 clones, roughly 80% of them singletons; the top ten hold more than 1.5%. V is TRBV11-2 and J is TRBJ2-7; D ambiguous. Specimen: CD4+ or CD8+ T cells sorted from blood, collected in a trial of the OX40 agonist ivuxolimab. The receptor comes from an adult with an advanced solid tumor such as melanoma, head and neck, liver or kidney cancer. CDR3 residues: CASSSGWGQYF. DNA for the CDR3: TGTGCCAGCAGCTCTGGTTGGGGGCAGTACTTC.